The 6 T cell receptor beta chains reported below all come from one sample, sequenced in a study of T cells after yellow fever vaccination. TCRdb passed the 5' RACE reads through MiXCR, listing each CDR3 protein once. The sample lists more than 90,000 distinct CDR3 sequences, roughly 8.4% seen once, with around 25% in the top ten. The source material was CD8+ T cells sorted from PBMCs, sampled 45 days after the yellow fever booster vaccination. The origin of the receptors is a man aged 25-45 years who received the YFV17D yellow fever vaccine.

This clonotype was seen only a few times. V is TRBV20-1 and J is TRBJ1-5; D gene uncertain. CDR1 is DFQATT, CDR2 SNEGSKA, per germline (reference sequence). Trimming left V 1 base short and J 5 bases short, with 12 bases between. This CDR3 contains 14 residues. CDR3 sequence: CSARGGRLDQPQHF. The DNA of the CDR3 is TGCAGTGCTAGAGGAGGCAGGTTAGATCAGCCCCAGCATTTT.

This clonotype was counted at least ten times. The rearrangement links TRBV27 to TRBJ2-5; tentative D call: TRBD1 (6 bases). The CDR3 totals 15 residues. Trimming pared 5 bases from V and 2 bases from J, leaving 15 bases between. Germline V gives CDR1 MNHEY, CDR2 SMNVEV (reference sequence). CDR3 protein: CASSPGGGPQETQYF. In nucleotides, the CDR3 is TGTGCCAGCAGTCCCGGTGGGGGCCCACAAGAGACCCAGTACTTC.

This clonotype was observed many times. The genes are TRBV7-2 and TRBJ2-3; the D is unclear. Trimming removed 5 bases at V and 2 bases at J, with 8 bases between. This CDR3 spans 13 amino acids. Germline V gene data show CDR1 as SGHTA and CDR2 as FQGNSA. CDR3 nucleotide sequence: TGTGCCAGCAGCCTAGACCCCACAGATACGCAGTATTTT. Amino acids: CASSLDPTDTQYF.

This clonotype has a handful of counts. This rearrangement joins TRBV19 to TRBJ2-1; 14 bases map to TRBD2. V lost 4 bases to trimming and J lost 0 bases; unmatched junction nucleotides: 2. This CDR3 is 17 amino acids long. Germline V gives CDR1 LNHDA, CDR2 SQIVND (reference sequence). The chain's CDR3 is CASSTTSGRDSYNEQFF. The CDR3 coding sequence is TGTGCCAGTAGTACGACTAGCGGGAGGGACTCCTACAATGAGCAGTTCTTC. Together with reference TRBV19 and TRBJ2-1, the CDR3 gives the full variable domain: DGGITQSPKYLFRKEGQNVTLSCEQNLNHDAMYWYRQDPGQGLRLIYYSQIVNDFQKGDIAEGYSVSREKKESFPLTVTSAQKNPTAFYLCASSTTSGRDSYNEQFFGPGTRLTVL.

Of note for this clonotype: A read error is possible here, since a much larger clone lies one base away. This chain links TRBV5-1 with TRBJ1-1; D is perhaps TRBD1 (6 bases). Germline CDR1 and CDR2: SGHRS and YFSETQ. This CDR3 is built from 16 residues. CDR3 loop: CVSSSPMEGVSTEAFF. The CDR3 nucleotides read TGCGTCAGCAGCTCCCCTATGGAGGGGGTGAGCACTGAAGCTTTCTTT.

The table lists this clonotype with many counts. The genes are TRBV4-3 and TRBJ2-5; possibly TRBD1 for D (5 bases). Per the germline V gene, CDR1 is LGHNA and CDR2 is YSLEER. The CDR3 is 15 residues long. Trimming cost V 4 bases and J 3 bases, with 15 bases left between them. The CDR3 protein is CASSPRFEGEETQYF. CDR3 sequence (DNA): TGCGCCAGCAGCCCTAGGTTTGAAGGGGAAGAGACCCAGTACTTC.